The source of this TCR beta chain is a study of T-cell memory formation after mild COVID-19. Overall study: Largely, the TCR clusters proved donor specific.

The table lists this clonotype with a few counts. The antigen remains undetermined. From germline, CDR1 is DFQATT and CDR2 SNEGSKA (reference sequence). There are 13 residues in the CDR3. J was trimmed by 4 bases and V by 5 bases; bases with no gene match: 5. MiXCR, run by TCRdb on the 5' RACE reads, gives a single entry per CDR3 protein. The sample includes about 340,000 distinct CDR3 sequences, 15% to 20% of them seen just once. Study-wide results and caveats: For contracting clones, CD4+ ones sat mainly in CM and EM, CD8+ in EMRA. There were some responding clones in pre-infection memory, which suggested that cross-reactive memory had joined. Balance between CD4 and CD8 was seen in clones contracting day 15 to 85, and a CD4+ lean was seen in later expanders.

The sequencing sample was made of PBMCs or a T cell subset sorted from them (not recorded which). This chain joins TRBV20-1 and TRBJ1-1, with TRBD1 matching over 9 bases. The sequence was obtained from a man aged 18-30 years who had mild COVID-19 (a few samples of this study predate the infection). Cell type and time point are not known. The CDR3 coding sequence is TGCAGTGCTGCAACAGGGGGCATCACTGAAGCTTTCTTT. Its translation: CSAATGGITEAFF.